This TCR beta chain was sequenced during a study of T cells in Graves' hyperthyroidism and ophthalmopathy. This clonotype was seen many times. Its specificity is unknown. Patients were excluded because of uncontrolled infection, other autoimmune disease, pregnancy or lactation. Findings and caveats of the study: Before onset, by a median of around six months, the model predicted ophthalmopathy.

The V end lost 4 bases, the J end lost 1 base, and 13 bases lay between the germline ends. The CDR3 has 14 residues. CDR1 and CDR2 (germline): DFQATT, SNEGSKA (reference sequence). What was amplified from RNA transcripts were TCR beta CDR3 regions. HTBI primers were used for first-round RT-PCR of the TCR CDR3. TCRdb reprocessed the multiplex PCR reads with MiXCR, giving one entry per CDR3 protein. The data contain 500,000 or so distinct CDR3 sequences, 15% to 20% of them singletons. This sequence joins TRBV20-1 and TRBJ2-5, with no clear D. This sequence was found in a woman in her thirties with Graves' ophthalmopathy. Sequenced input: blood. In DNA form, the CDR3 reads TGCAGTGCTATTAAACTGGCCGGCCAAGAGACCCAGTACTTC. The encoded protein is CSAIKLAGQETQYF.